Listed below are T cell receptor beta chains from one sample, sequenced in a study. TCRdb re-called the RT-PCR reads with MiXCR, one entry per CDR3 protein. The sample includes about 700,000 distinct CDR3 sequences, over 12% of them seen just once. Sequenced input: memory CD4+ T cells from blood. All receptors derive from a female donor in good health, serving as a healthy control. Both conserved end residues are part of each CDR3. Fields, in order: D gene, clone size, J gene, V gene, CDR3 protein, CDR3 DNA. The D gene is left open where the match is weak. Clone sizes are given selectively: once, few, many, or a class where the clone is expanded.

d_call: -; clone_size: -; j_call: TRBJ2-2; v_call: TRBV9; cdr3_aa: CASSVGFLDTGELFF; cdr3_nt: TGTGCCAGCAGCGTAGGCTTCCTCGACACCGGGGAGCTGTTTTTT
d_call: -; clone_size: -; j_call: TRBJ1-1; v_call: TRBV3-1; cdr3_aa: CASSQTRREAFF; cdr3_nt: TGTGCCAGCAGCCAAACAAGGAGGGAAGCTTTCTTT
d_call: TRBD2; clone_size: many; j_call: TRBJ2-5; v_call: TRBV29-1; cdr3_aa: CSVERLAGYQETQYF; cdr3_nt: TGCAGCGTTGAACGACTAGCGGGTTACCAAGAGACCCAGTACTTC
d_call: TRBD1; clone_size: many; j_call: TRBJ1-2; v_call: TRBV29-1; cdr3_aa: CSVERDRAGYTF; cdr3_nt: TGCAGCGTTGAACGGGACAGGGCGGGCTACACCTTC
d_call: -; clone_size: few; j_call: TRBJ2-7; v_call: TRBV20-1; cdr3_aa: CSARAPASSFFSYEQYF; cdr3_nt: TGCAGTGCTAGAGCACCGGCCTCGTCTTTTTTCTCCTACGAGCAGTACTTC
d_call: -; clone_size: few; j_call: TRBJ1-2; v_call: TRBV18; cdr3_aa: CASSLPPGGDHGYTF; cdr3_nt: TGTGCCAGCTCACTTCCCCCCGGGGGGGACCATGGCTACACCTTC
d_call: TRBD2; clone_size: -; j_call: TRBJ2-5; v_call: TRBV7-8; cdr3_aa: CASSPRTSGSETQYF; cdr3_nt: TGTGCCAGCAGCCCCCGGACTAGCGGGAGTGAGACCCAGTACTTC
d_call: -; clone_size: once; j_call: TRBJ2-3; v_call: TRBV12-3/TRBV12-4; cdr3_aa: CASSLAGDGGRGAYEQYF; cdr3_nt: TGTGCCAGCAGTTTAGCGGGGGATGGGGGGAGAGGGGCCTACGAGCAGTATTTT
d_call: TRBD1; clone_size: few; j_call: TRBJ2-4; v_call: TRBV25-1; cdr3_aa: CASSETGQGGIQYF; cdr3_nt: TGTGCCAGCAGTGAGACAGGACAGGGGGGCATTCAGTACTTC
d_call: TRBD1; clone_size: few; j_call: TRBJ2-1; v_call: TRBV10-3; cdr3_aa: CAISGGQGAYNEQFF; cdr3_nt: TGTGCCATCAGTGGAGGACAGGGGGCTTACAATGAGCAGTTCTTC
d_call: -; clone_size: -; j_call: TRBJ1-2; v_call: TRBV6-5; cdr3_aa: CASRPRQKLNYGYTF; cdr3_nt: TGTGCCAGCAGACCTCGACAGAAGCTTAACTATGGCTACACCTTC
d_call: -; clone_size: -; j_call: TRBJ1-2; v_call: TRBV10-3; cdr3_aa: CAISGGTEYGYTF; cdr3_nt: TGTGCCATCAGTGGGGGGACGGAATATGGCTACACCTTC
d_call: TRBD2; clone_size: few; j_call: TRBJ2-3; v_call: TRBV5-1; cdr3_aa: CASSRMAGGQDTQYF; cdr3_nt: TGCGCCAGCAGCCGAATGGCGGGAGGGCAAGATACGCAGTATTTT
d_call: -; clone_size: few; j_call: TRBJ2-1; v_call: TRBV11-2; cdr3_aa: CASRSSGTYNEQFF; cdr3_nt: TGTGCCAGCAGGTCTTCGGGGACCTACAATGAGCAGTTCTTC
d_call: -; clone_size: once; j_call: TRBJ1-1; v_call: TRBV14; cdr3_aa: CASSLYRATEAFF; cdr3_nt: TGTGCCAGCAGCCTTTACAGGGCCACTGAAGCTTTCTTT
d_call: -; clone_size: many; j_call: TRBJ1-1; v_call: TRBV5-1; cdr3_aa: CASSFGPGLGDEGTEAFF; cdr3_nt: TGCGCCAGCAGCTTTGGACCCGGGTTGGGAGATGAGGGCACTGAAGCTTTCTTT
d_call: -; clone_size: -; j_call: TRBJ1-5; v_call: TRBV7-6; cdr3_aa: CASSLAGGIGSNQPQHF; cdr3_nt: TGTGCCAGCAGCTTAGCAGGAGGGATAGGAAGCAATCAGCCCCAGCATTTT
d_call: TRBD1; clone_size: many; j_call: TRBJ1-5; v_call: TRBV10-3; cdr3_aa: CAISTGQGDNQPQHF; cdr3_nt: TGTGCCATCAGCACCGGACAGGGGGATAATCAGCCCCAGCATTTT
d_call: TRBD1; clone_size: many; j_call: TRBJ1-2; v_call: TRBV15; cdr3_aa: CATSSTGQGHGWSYGYTF; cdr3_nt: TGTGCCACCAGCAGCACCGGACAGGGTCACGGTTGGAGCTATGGCTACACCTTC
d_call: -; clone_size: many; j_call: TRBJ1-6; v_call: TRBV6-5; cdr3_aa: CASSHRDGFLRGLHF; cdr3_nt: TGTGCCAGCAGTCACCGGGACGGCTTTTTGCGGGGCCTCCACTTT
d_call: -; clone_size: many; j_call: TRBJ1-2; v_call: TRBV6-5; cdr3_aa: CASSVNRENYGYTF; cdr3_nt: TGTGCCAGCAGTGTTAACAGGGAGAACTATGGCTACACCTTC
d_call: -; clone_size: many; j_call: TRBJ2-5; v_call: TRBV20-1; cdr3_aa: CSARDDGSVETQYF; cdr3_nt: TGCAGTGCTAGAGATGACGGCTCCGTCGAGACCCAGTACTTC
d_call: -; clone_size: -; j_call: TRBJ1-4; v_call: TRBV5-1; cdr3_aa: CASSPEGLGEKLFF; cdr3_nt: TGCGCCAGCAGTCCCGAGGGTTTGGGTGAAAAACTGTTTTTT
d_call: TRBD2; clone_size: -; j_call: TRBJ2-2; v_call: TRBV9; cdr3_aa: CASSPSGGYTGELFF; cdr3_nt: TGTGCCAGCAGCCCTAGCGGGGGCTACACCGGGGAGCTGTTTTTT
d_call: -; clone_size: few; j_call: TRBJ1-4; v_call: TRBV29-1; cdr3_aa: CSVDRNGKLFF; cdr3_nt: TGCAGCGTTGACCGTAACGGAAAACTGTTTTTT
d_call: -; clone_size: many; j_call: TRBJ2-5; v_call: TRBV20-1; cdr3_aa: CSALDSYKETQYF; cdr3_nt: TGCAGTGCCTTGGACAGTTACAAAGAGACCCAGTACTTC
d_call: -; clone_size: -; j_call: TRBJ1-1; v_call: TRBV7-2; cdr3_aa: CASSSYHSLNTEAFF; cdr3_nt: TGTGCCAGCAGCTCCTACCACAGCCTAAACACTGAAGCTTTCTTT
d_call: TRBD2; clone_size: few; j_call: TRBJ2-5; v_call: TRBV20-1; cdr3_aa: CSARDLREGGDQETQYF; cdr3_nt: TGCAGTGCTAGAGATTTACGGGAGGGGGGGGACCAAGAGACCCAGTACTTC
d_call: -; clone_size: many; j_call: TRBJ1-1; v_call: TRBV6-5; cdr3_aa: CASRRQENTEAFF; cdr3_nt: TGTGCCAGCAGGAGACAGGAGAACACTGAAGCTTTCTTT
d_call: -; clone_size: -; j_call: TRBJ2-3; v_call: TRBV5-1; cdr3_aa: CASRGGPLSTDTQYF; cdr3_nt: TGCGCCAGCCGTGGGGGTCCCTTAAGCACAGATACGCAGTATTTT
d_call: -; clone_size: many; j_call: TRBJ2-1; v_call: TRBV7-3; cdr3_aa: CASSPPGDNEQFF; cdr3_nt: TGTGCCAGCAGCCCCCCGGGGGACAATGAGCAGTTCTTC
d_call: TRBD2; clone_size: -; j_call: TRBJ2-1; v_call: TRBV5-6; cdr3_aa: CASSLARERELPGNEQFF; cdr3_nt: TGTGCCAGCAGCTTGGCAAGGGAGCGGGAGTTACCTGGGAATGAGCAGTTCTTC
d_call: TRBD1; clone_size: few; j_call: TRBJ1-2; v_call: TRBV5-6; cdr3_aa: CASSWEPRQGGGYTF; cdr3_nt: TGTGCCAGCAGCTGGGAACCCAGACAGGGTGGTGGCTACACCTTC
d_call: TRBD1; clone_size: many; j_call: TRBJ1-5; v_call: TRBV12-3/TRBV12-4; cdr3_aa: CASASGGHQPQHF; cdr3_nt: TGTGCCAGCGCGTCAGGGGGGCATCAGCCCCAGCATTTT
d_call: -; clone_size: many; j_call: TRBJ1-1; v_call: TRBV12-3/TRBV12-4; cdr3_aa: CASSLEGPGTEAFF; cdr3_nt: TGTGCCAGCAGTTTAGAGGGCCCGGGGACTGAAGCTTTCTTT
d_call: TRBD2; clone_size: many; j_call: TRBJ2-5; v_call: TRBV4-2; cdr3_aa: CASSQGTSGSWETQYF; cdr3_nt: TGTGCCAGCAGCCAAGGAACTAGCGGGAGTTGGGAGACCCAGTACTTC
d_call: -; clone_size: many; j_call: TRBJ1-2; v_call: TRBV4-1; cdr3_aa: CASSQGRVAYGYTF; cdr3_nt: TGCGCCAGCAGCCAAGGCAGGGTGGCGTATGGCTACACCTTC
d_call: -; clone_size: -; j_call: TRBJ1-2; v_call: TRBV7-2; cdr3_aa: CASSVAQLYGYTF; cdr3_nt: TGTGCCAGCAGCGTAGCACAGCTATATGGCTACACCTTC
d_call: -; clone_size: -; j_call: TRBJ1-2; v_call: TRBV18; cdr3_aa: CASSPTDSSDNGYTF; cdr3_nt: TGTGCCAGCTCACCCACGGACAGTTCCGACAATGGCTACACCTTC
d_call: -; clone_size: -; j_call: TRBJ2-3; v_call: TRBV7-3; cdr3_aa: CASSLTSPRGLSTDTQYF; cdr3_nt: TGTGCCAGCAGCTTAACGTCCCCGAGGGGCCTAAGCACAGATACGCAGTATTTT
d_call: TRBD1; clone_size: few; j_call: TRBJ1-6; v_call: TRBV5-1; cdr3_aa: CASSLLAGGQNSPLHF; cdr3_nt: TGCGCCAGCAGCCTGTTGGCAGGGGGACAGAATTCACCCCTCCACTTT
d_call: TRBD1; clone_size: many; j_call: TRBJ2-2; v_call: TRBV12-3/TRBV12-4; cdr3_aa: CASSLPGQGTRELFF; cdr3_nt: TGTGCCAGCAGTTTACCGGGACAGGGGACCCGGGAGCTGTTTTTT
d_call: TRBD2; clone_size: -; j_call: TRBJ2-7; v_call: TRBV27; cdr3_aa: CASRRDGGREDSYEQYF; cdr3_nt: TGTGCCAGTCGTCGGGATGGTGGGCGGGAGGACTCCTACGAGCAGTACTTC
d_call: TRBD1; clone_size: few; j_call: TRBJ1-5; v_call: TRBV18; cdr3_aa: CASSPRGLSNSNQPQHF; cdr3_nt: TGTGCCAGCTCACCAAGGGGGCTAAGTAATAGCAATCAGCCCCAGCATTTT
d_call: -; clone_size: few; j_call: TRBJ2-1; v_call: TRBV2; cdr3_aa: CASSESGLSSYNEQFF; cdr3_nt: TGTGCCAGCAGTGAATCGGGCCTAAGCTCCTACAATGAGCAGTTCTTC
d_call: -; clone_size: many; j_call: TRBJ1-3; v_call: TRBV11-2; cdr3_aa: CASSLTVYSGNTIYF; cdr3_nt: TGTGCCAGCAGCTTGACAGTTTACTCTGGAAACACCATATATTTT
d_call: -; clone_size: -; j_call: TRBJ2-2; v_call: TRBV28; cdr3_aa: CASTQVTAGELFF; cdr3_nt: TGTGCCAGCACCCAGGTTACCGCCGGGGAGCTGTTTTTT
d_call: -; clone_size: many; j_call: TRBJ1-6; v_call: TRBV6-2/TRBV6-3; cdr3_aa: CASSYSGLRDSSLHF; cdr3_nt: TGTGCCAGCAGTTACTCGGGACTCCGCGATTCATCCCTCCACTTT
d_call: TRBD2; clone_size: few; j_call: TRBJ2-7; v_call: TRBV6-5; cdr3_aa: CASSYSGGLAGFAYEQYF; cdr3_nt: TGTGCCAGCAGTTACTCAGGCGGACTAGCGGGTTTCGCCTACGAGCAGTACTTC
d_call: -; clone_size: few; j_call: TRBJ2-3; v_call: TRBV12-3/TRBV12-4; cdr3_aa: CASSNLWVYTQYF; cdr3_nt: TGTGCCAGCAGCAACTTATGGGTATATACGCAGTATTTT
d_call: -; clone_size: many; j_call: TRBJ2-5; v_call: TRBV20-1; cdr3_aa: CSASLGGAQETQYF; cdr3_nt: TGCAGTGCTAGTCTCGGCGGGGCGCAAGAGACCCAGTACTTC
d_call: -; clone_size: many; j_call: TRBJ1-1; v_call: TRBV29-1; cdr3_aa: CSVSDGGNTEAFF; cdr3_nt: TGCAGCGTCTCCGACGGCGGAAACACTGAAGCTTTCTTT